The table lists the clone carrying this TCR beta chain with a few counts. The data derive from a study of blood T cell repertoires in COVID-19. Sequencing used immunoSEQ multiplex PCR; TCRdb keeps in-frame clones, though not all of them. The table has 55,000 to 80,000 clones, around 91% seen once. Germline assignment: CDR1 ENHRY and CDR2 SYGVKD. CDR3 length equals 14 residues. V gave up 6 bases and J gave up 7 bases, with 18 bases separating them. The specimen sequenced was peripheral blood. The receptor comes from a man aged 50-59 years with acute or convalescent COVID-19. The chain has TRBV10-3 and TRBJ1-2, with TRBD1 as a possible D gene (6 bases). This CDR3 is CAIRPGDTTRGYTF. DNA of the CDR3: TGTGCCATCAGACCCGGGGACACCACCCGTGGCTACACCTTC.